The 9 T cell receptor beta chains below were found in one sample sequenced in a study of radiotherapy plus CTLA-4 blockade in lung cancer. The repertoire was sequenced with immunoSEQ multiplex PCR; TCRdb's copy has only in-frame clones and lacks some. Of 35,000 to 45,000 clones listed, about 74% are singletons. The sample consisted of peripheral blood, taken from a patient treated with radiotherapy plus ipilimumab. These receptors were collected from a human donor with non-small cell lung cancer whose response to radiotherapy plus ipilimumab could not be evaluated.

V gene TRBV11-3 combines with J gene TRBJ2-2; tentative D call: TRBD2 (6 bases). With 1 base removed from V and 5 bases from J, the gap between germline ends came to 14 bases. Per germline, CDR1 SGHNT and CDR2 YENEEA. This CDR3 has 16 residues. CDR3 DNA sequence: TGTGCCAGCAGCTTAGGAGGGACTCATGGGACCGGGGAGCTGTTTTTT. This sequence encodes CASSLGGTHGTGELFF.

The chain links TRBV4-1 to TRBJ1-2; maybe TRBD1 (6 bases). CDR3 length: 14 residues. CDR1 and CDR2 from the germline V gene are MGHRA and YSYEKL. V lost 3 bases and J lost 6, with 14 bases in between. The CDR3 sequence: CASSHQGIIHGYTF. The DNA of the CDR3 is TGCGCCAGCAGCCATCAGGGGATCATTCATGGCTACACCTTC.

The chain is built from TRBV7-9 and TRBJ1-1, with 8 bases that match TRBD1. Germline V CDR1 and CDR2: SEHNR, FQNEAQ (reference sequence). This CDR3 has 15 residues. V shed 5 bases, J shed 0 bases, and the junction held 5 bases outside the gene matches. CDR3: CASSDTGGVNTEAFF. CDR3 bases: TGTGCCAGCAGCGACACAGGGGGAGTGAACACTGAAGCTTTCTTT.

The chain has TRBV11-2 and TRBJ2-1; 8 bases fit TRBD2. V dropped 0 bases and J dropped 2; count of bases not matched to a gene: 6. Per germline, CDR1 SGHAT and CDR2 FQNNGV. This CDR3 spans 17 amino acids. CDR3 coding DNA: TGTGCCAGCAGCTTAGAGGTTGGTAGCGGGGCCTACAATGAGCAGTTCTTC. This translates into CASSLEVGSGAYNEQFF.

In its sample, this clone was seen a few times. J is TRBJ2-1 and V is TRBV2; 7 bases align to TRBD2. The CDR3 is 16 residues long. In germline, CDR1 is SNHLY, CDR2 FYNNEI. V lost 5 bases, J lost 1 base, and 8 bases stayed unmatched. The CDR3 is CASSTGLVLSYNEQFF. In DNA, the CDR3 is TGTGCCAGCAGTACTGGACTAGTTTTGTCCTACAATGAGCAGTTCTTC.

The J gene is TRBJ2-7, the V gene TRBV6-1; 11 bases are shared with TRBD2. Germline assignment: CDR1 MNHNS and CDR2 SASEGT. The V gene end was trimmed by 6 bases and the J gene end by 7 bases; junction bases not matched to a gene: 8. The CDR3 loop spans 14 amino acids. The CDR3 loop is CASSPSGGSAEQYF. DNA of the CDR3: TGTGCCAGCAGCCCTAGCGGGGGGTCGGCGGAGCAGTACTTC.

This clone was detected a few times. Written as DNA, the CDR3 is TGTGCCAGTAGCGGGAGACGAGAGAACACTGAAGCTTTCTTT. Its translation is CASSGRRENTEAFF. The V call is TRBV19, the J call TRBJ1-1; D not resolved. CDR1 LNHDA and CDR2 SQIVND come from the germline V gene (reference sequence). The CDR3 extends over 14 amino acids. Trimming took off 6 bases at V and 1 base at J, with 12 bases between the two ends. The entire variable domain, with the rest obtained from reference TRBV19 and TRBJ1-1, is as follows: DGGITQSPKYLFRKEGQNVTLSCEQNLNHDAMYWYRQDPGQGLRLIYYSQIVNDFQKGDIAEGYSVSREKKESFPLTVTSAQKNPTAFYLCASSGRRENTEAFFGQGTRLTVV.

CDR3 sequence: CASSQATSGSYNEQFF. DNA for the CDR3: TGTGCCAGCAGCCAAGCAACTAGCGGATCCTACAATGAGCAGTTCTTC. The chain couples TRBV4-2 to TRBJ2-1; 8 bases fit TRBD2. Germline lookup yields CDR1 LGHNA and CDR2 YNFKEQ. The CDR3 length is 16 residues. V was pared by 1 base and J by 1 base, with 3 bases of the junction left unmatched.

The chain joins TRBV10-3 to TRBJ1-4; D not certain. CDR1 is ENHRY and CDR2 is SYGVKD in the germline V gene. The CDR3 totals 13 residues. The CDR3 here is CAVRRATNEKLFF. The CDR3 nucleotides are TGTGCTGTCCGGAGGGCAACTAATGAAAAACTGTTTTTT.